Below, one TCR beta chain is given with its context. The CDR3 spans 16 residues. Germline trimming cut 6 bases from V and 2 bases from J; bases unmatched to any gene: 11. The germline CDR1 and CDR2 sequences are LNHDA and SQIVND (reference sequence). TCRdb re-called the RT-PCR reads with MiXCR, one entry per CDR3 protein. The sample carries 650,000 to 800,000 distinct CDR3 sequences, more than 13% recorded once. The rearrangement joins TRBV19 to TRBJ2-5; the match to TRBD2 covers 8 bases. This receptor was obtained from a female donor in good health, serving as a healthy control. Source material: memory CD4+ T cells from blood. The CDR3: CASRALTSEFQETQYF. The CDR3 nucleotides read TGTGCCAGTAGGGCGTTGACTAGCGAGTTTCAAGAGACCCAGTACTTC.